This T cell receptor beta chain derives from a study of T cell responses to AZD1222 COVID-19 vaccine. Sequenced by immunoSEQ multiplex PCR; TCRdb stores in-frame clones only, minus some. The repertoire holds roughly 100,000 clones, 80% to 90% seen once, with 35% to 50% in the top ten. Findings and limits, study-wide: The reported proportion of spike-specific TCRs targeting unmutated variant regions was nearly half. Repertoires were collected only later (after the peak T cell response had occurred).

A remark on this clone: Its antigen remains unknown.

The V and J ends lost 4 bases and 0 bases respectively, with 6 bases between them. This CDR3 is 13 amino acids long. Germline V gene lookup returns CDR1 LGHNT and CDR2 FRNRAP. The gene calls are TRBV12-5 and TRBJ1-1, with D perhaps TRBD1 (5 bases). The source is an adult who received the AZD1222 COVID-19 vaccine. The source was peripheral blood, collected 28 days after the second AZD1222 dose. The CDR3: CASGSQVNTEAFF. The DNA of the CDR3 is TGTGCTAGTGGTTCACAGGTGAACACTGAAGCTTTCTTT.